This T cell receptor (beta chain) stems from a study of OX40 agonist ivuxolimab in advanced cancers. Study observations and caveats: Certain nonresponders additionally had low normalized T-cell clonal expansion. Blood T cells, both CD4+ and CD8+, expanded clonally by week 6 at 0.1 to 3.0 mg/kg.

Turning to this clone: Its antigen is undetermined.

Some clones are missing from TCRdb's copy, which holds only in-frame ones; the method was immunoSEQ multiplex PCR. This sample yields roughly 120,000 clones, of which approximately 90% are seen a single time; more than 0.7% belongs to the top ten. Autoimmune disease history or systemic immunosuppression barred patients. This material consisted of CD4+ or CD8+ T cells sorted from blood, taken in a trial of the OX40 agonist ivuxolimab. The clonotype originates from an adult with an advanced solid tumor such as melanoma, head and neck, liver or kidney cancer.

CDR3 nucleotides: TGTGCCAGCAGTGAAAGGTCAGGGTATGCTTTCTTT. Translation: CASSERSGYAFF. V gene TRBV2 combines with J gene TRBJ1-1; possible D gene TRBD1, 5 bases. V was trimmed by 2 bases and J by 11 bases, leaving 12 bases between them. Germline lookup yields CDR1 SNHLY and CDR2 FYNNEI. CDR3 length: 12 amino acids.